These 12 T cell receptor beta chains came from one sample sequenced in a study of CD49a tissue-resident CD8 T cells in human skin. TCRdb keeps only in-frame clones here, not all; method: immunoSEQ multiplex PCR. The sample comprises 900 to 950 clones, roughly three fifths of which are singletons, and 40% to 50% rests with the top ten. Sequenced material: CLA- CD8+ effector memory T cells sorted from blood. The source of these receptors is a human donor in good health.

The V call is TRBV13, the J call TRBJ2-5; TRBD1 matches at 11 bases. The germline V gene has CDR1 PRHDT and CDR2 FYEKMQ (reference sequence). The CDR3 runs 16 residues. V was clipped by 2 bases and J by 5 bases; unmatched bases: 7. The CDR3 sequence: CASSLRGQGDRETQYF. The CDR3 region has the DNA TGTGCCAGCAGCTTAAGGGGACAGGGGGACAGGGAGACCCAGTACTTC.

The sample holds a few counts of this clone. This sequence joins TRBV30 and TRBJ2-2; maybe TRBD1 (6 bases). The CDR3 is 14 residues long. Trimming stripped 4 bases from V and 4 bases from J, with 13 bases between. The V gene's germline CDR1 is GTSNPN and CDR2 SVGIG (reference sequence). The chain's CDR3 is CAWKGEGVTGELFF. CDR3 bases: TGTGCCTGGAAAGGAGAGGGGGTCACCGGGGAGCTGTTTTTT. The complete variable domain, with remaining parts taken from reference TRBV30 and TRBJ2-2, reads SQTIHQWPATLVQPVGSPLSLECTVEGTSNPNLYWYRQAAGRGLQLLFYSVGIGQISSEVPQNLSASRPQDRQFILSSKKLLLSDSGFYLCAWKGEGVTGELFFGEGSRLTVL.

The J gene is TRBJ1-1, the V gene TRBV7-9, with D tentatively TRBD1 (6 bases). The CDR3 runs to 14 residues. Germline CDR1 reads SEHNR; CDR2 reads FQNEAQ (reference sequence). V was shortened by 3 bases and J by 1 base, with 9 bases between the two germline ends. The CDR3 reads CASSFPGQNTEAFF. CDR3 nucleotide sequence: TGTGCCAGCAGCTTCCCGGGACAGAACACTGAAGCTTTCTTT.

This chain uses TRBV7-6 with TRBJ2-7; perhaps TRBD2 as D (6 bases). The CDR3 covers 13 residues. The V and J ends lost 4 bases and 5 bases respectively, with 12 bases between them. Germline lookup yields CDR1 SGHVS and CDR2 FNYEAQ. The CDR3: CASSYGGPHEQYF. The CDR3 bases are TGTGCCAGCAGCTACGGAGGGCCCCACGAGCAGTACTTC. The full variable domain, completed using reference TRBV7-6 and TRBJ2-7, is GAGVSQSPRYKVTKRGQDVALRCDPISGHVSLYWYRQALGQGPEFLTYFNYEAQQDKSGLPNDRFSAERPEGSISTLTIQRTEQRDSAMYRCASSYGGPHEQYFGPGTRLTVT.

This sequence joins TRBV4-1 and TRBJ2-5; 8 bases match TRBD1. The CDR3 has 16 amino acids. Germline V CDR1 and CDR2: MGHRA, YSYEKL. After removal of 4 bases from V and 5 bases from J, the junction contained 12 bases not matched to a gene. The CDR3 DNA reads TGCGCCAGCAGCCGACACGAGACAGGGGACGTGGAGACCCAGTACTTC. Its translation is CASSRHETGDVETQYF.

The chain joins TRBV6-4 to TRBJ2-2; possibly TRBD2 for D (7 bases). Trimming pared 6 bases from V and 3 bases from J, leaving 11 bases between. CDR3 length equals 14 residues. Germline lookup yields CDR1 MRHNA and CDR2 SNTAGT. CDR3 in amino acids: CASRGGADTGELFF. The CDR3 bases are TGTGCCAGCAGAGGGGGGGCCGACACCGGGGAGCTGTTTTTT.

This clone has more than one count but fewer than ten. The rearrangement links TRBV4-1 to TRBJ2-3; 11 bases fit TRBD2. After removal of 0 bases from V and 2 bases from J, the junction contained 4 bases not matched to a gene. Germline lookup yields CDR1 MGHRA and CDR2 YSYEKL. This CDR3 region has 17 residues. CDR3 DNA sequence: TGCGCCAGCAGCCAAGAGCTAGCGGGGGGACCCACAGATACGCAGTATTTT. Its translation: CASSQELAGGPTDTQYF.

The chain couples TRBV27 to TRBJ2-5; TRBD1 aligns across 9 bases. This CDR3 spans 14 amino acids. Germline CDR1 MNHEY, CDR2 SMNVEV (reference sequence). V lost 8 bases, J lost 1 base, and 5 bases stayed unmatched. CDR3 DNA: TGTGCCAGCGCGACAGGGGGGCCCCAAGAGACCCAGTACTTC. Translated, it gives CASATGGPQETQYF.

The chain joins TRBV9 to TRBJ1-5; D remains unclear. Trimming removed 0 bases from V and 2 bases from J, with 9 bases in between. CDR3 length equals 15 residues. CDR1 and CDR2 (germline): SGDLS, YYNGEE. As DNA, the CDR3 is TGTGCCAGCAGCGTAGATCAGGTGGGCAATCAGCCCCAGCATTTT. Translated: CASSVDQVGNQPQHF.

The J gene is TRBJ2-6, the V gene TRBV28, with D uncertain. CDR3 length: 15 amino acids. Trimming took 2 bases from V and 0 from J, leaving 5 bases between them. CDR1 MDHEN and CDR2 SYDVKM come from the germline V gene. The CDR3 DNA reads TGTGCCAGCAGTTTACACGGCTCTGGGGCCAACGTCCTGACTTTC. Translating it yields CASSLHGSGANVLTF.

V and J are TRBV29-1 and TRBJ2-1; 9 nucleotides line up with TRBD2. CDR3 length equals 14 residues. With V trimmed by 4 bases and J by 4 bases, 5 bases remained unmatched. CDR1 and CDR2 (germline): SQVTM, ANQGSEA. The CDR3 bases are TGCAGCGTTGTTGGCGGGGGGGCGTACAATGAGCAGTTCTTC. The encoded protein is CSVVGGGAYNEQFF.

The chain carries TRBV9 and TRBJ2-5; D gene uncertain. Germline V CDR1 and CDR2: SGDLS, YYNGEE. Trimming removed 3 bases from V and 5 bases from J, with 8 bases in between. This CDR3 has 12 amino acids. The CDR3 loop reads CASSAPRETQYF. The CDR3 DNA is TGTGCCAGCAGCGCCCCGAGGGAGACCCAGTACTTC.